Each of the 20 T cell receptor beta chains below was sequenced from the same sample in a study of beta chain features in type 1 diabetes. All of the isolated RNA was reverse transcribed, so expressed TCRB transcripts were sequenced. The data were produced by immunoSEQ multiplex PCR, yet TCRdb's version contains in-frame clones alone and is incomplete. The sample carries hundreds of thousands of clones, 68% recorded once. The sequenced material came from naive CD4+ T cells from blood. Source of these receptors: a man in his thirties or forties in good health.

V is TRBV1 and J is TRBJ2-7; TRBD1, the table's D call, was not compared with the DNA. TRBV1 is a pseudogene segment. This CDR3 is built from 14 residues. The CDR3 here is CTSSRRQGVDEQYF. The CDR3 nucleotides are TGCACCAGCAGCCGAAGACAGGGAGTAGACGAGCAGTACTTC.

This clone was counted a few times. The genes are TRBV29-1 and TRBJ2-3; 11 nucleotides match TRBD2. The length of the CDR3 is 13 residues. V gave up 0 bases and J gave up 9 bases; unmatched junction bases: 2. Looked up from germline, CDR1 is SQVTM and CDR2 is ANQGSEA. Here the CDR3 DNA reads TGCAGCGTTGAAGATCCTAGCGGGAGGACGCAGTATTTT. Amino acids: CSVEDPSGRTQYF.

The chain combines TRBV9 with TRBJ2-1, with D possibly called TRBD1 or TRBD2 (5 bases each). CDR1 is SGDLS and CDR2 is YYNGEE in the germline V gene. V lost 4 bases, J lost 5 bases, and 10 bases lay in between. CDR3 length: 13 residues. Here the CDR3 reads CASSLAGHNEQFF. CDR3 sequence (DNA): TGTGCCAGCAGCCTAGCAGGGCACAATGAGCAGTTCTTC.

This chain links TRBV19 with TRBJ2-2, with D possibly matching TRBD2 (5 bases). CDR1 and CDR2 (germline): LNHDA, SQIVND (reference sequence). The CDR3 extends over 16 amino acids. Trimming stripped 1 base from V and 0 bases from J, with 9 bases between. The CDR3 loop reads CASSIAGLSNTGELFF. In DNA, the CDR3 is TGTGCCAGTAGTATAGCAGGACTGTCGAACACCGGGGAGCTGTTTTTT.

The chain has TRBV30 and TRBJ2-6, with D possibly being TRBD1 (5 bases). Germline V gene sequence: CDR1 GTSNPN, CDR2 SVGIG (reference sequence). Trimming cost V 1 base and J 0 bases, with 7 bases left between them. This CDR3 contains 15 residues. The CDR3 here is CAWSEGYSGANVLTF. The CDR3, as DNA: TGTGCCTGGAGTGAGGGGTACTCTGGGGCCAACGTCCTGACTTTC.

The chain recombines TRBV28 with TRBJ1-2, with D possibly matching TRBD1 (5 bases). Germline values: CDR1 MDHEN, CDR2 SYDVKM. V gave up 6 bases and J gave up 8 bases, with 13 bases separating them. The CDR3 extends over 12 amino acids. This chain's CDR3 is CASSQTVIGYTF. The CDR3 DNA reads as TGTGCCAGCAGCCAGACAGTGATAGGCTACACCTTC.

The chain uses TRBV25-1 and TRBJ2-1; 10 bases line up with TRBD2. CDR1 MGHDK and CDR2 SYGVNS come from the germline V gene. CDR3 length equals 17 residues. V was clipped by 1 base and J by 0 bases; unmatched bases: 3. CDR3 DNA sequence: TGTGCCAGCAGTGAATCAGCGGGAGGGCTCTCCTACAATGAGCAGTTCTTC. This encodes CASSESAGGLSYNEQFF. Using reference TRBV25-1 and TRBJ2-1 for the parts outside the CDR3, the full variable domain is EADIYQTPRYLVIGTGKKITLECSQTMGHDKMYWYQQDPGMELHLIHYSYGVNSTEKGDLSSESTVSRIRTEHFPLTLESARPSHTSQYLCASSESAGGLSYNEQFFGPGTRLTVL.

In the case of this clone: The sample holds other DNA sequences that translate to the same CDR3. This chain joins TRBV18 and TRBJ2-3; unclear D gene. The CDR3 length is 12 residues. CDR1 and CDR2 from the germline V gene are KGHSH and LQKENI. Trimming shortened V by 2 bases and J by 3 bases, and 3 bases separated the two germline ends. In DNA form, the CDR3 reads TGTGCCAGCTCACCAGGGACAGATACGCAGTATTTT. It encodes CASSPGTDTQYF.

A few counts support this clone. This chain joins TRBV7-9 and TRBJ2-5; maybe TRBD2 (5 bases). CDR3 length: 14 amino acids. Per germline, CDR1 SEHNR and CDR2 FQNEAQ (reference sequence). V lost 5 bases, J lost 5 bases, and 15 bases lay in between. DNA for the CDR3: TGTGCCAGCAGCCCCCAACTAGTTTACGAGACCCAGTACTTC. Translated, it gives CASSPQLVYETQYF.

The chain couples TRBV30 to TRBJ1-5; D might be TRBD1 (6 bases). CDR1 and CDR2 (germline): GTSNPN, SVGIG (reference sequence). CDR3 length: 14 amino acids. The ends were cut back, 0 bases at V and 11 bases at J, with 17 bases in the middle. In DNA form, the CDR3 reads TGTGCCTGGAGTGTAAGGGCAGGGGACGGGTCCCAGCATTTT. Amino acid sequence: CAWSVRAGDGSQHF.

V usage is TRBV29-1 and J usage is TRBJ2-1, with 9 positions matching TRBD1. The junction had 5 bases not matched to a gene; V was cut back by 5 bases and J by 6 bases. Germline assignment: CDR1 SQVTM and CDR2 ANQGSEA. This CDR3 region has 13 residues. In nucleotides, the CDR3 is TGCAGCGTTCGACAGGGGGGCGTCAATGAGCAGTTCTTC. Protein: CSVRQGGVNEQFF.

V usage is TRBV9 and J usage is TRBJ2-1, with TRBD2 matching 9 bases. Germline V gene data show CDR1 as SGDLS and CDR2 as YYNGEE. Trimming took 4 bases from V and 6 from J; bases not matched to a gene: 8. The CDR3 is 15 residues long. In DNA, the CDR3 is TGTGCCAGCAGCTCAGGACTAGCGCCTTCCAATGAGCAGTTCTTC. Amino acid sequence: CASSSGLAPSNEQFF.

This clone was seen only once. The chain employs TRBV7-2 and TRBJ2-7; 8 bases match TRBD1. Trimming cost V 5 bases and J 2 bases; bases outside gene matches: 5. CDR1 is SGHTA and CDR2 is FQGNSA in the germline V gene. CDR3 size: 14 residues. CDR3 sequence reads: CASSVADRAYEQYF. CDR3 DNA sequence: TGTGCCAGCAGCGTTGCGGACAGGGCCTACGAGCAGTACTTC.

V and J are TRBV15 and TRBJ2-3; 7 positions match TRBD2. This CDR3 is 16 amino acids long. CDR1 and CDR2 (germline): LNHNV, YYDKDF (reference sequence). V shed 0 bases, J shed 4 bases, and the junction held 7 bases outside the gene matches. CDR3 sequence (DNA): TGTGCCACCAGCAGAGAAGGCGGGAGATTTTCAGATACGCAGTATTTT. This translates into CATSREGGRFSDTQYF.

The V gene is TRBV28, the J gene TRBJ2-7, with D perhaps matching TRBD2 (7 bases). Trimming cost V 4 bases and J 9 bases, with 22 bases left between them. This CDR3 contains 15 residues. CDR1 MDHEN and CDR2 SYDVKM come from the germline V gene. The CDR3 reads CASSSQGLLRGRQYF. Here the CDR3 DNA reads TGTGCCAGCAGTTCACAGGGACTACTGAGGGGAAGGCAGTACTTC. The variable domain in full, completed from reference TRBV28 and TRBJ2-7, reads DVKVTQSSRYLVKRTGEKVFLECVQDMDHENMFWYRQDPGLGLRLIYFSYDVKMKEKGDIPEGYSVSREKKERFSLILESASTNQTSMYLCASSSQGLLRGRQYFGPGTRLTVT.

V gene TRBV29-1 combines with J gene TRBJ2-7; TRBD1 is a possible D gene (5 bases). The germline V and J ends were trimmed by 6 bases and 1 base, with 16 bases remaining between them. CDR3 length equals 14 residues. Germline CDR1 and CDR2: SQVTM and ANQGSEA. CDR3 sequence reads: CSVAGYLTSYEQYF. In nucleotides, the CDR3 is TGCAGCGTGGCAGGGTATCTCACTTCCTACGAGCAGTACTTC.

This chain links TRBV6-6 with TRBJ2-7; maybe TRBD2 (6 bases). CDR3 length: 14 amino acids. V lost 5 bases and J lost 2, with 13 bases in between. CDR1 and CDR2 (germline): MNHNY, SVGAGI (reference sequence). For the CDR3, the DNA is TGTGCCAGCAGTATACTAGCAGTCACCTACGAGCAGTACTTC. It is translated as CASSILAVTYEQYF.

The gene calls are TRBV5-1 and TRBJ1-2; D uncertain. Germline lookup yields CDR1 SGHRS and CDR2 YFSETQ. V lost 4 bases and J 2 bases, leaving 15 bases between the germline ends. The CDR3 spans 15 residues. CDR3: CASSPTTAANYGYTF. The DNA for the CDR3 is TGCGCCAGCAGCCCCACTACGGCAGCCAACTATGGCTACACCTTC.

This rearrangement joins TRBV4-3 to TRBJ1-2; tentatively, D is TRBD1 (6 bases). Germline loops: CDR1 LGHNA, CDR2 YSLEER. There are 15 residues in the CDR3. The V end was cut by 0 bases, the J end by 4 bases, with 12 bases between. Written as DNA, the CDR3 is TGCGCCAGCAGCCAAGACAGGGGAGGATCCTATGGCTACACCTTC. This gives the protein CASSQDRGGSYGYTF.

This chain joins TRBV30 and TRBJ2-3, with D uncertain. The CDR3 loop spans 14 amino acids. V dropped 2 bases and J dropped 2 bases, with 11 bases sitting between them. From germline, CDR1 is GTSNPN and CDR2 SVGIG (reference sequence). The CDR3 loop is CAWSHLTDTDTQYF. CDR3 nucleotides: TGTGCCTGGAGTCACCTAACGGACACAGATACGCAGTATTTT.